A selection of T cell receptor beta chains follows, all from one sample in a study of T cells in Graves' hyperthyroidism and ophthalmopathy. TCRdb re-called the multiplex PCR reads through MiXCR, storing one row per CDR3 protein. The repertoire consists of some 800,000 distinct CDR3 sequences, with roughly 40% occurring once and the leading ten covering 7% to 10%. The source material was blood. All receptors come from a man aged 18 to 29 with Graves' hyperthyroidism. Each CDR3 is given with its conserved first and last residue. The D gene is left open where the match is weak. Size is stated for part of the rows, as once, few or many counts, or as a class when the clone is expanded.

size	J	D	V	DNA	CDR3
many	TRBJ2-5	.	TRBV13	TGTGCCAGCAGCTTAAGCGCAGAGACCCAGTACTTC	CASSLSAETQYF
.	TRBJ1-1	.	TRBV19	TGTGCCAATAGGTCCATCGGGGGGAGGACTGAAGCTTTCTTT	CANRSIGGRTEAFF
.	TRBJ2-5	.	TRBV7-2	TGTGCCAGCAGCTTAGTGACTAGTAGGTCCCAAGAGACCCAGTACTTC	CASSLVTSRSQETQYF
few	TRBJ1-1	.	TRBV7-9	TGTGCCAGCAGCTTACAGGCGTATAGAAACACTGAAGCTTTCTTT	CASSLQAYRNTEAFF
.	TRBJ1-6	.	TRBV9	TGTGCCAGCAGCCCCCGTGGCTCCTATAATTCACCCCTCCACTTT	CASSPRGSYNSPLHF
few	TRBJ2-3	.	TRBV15	TGTGCCACCAGCAGAGTTGACAAGGGCGGGACAGTGCAGTATTTT	CATSRVDKGGTVQYF
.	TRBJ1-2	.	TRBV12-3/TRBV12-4	TGTGCCAGCAGCACCGAGACAGGCGGGAATGGCTACACCTTC	CASSTETGGNGYTF
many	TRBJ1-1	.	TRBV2	TGTGCCAGCAGTGAACTTGGGGCAGGAGCTTTCTTT	CASSELGAGAFF
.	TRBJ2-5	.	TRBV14	TGTGCCAGCAGTCCGATCACAGGGGAGACCCAGTACTTC	CASSPITGETQYF
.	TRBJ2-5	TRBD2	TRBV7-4	TGTGCCAGCAGTTTATGGCGGGGGGAACAAGAGACCCAGTACTTC	CASSLWRGEQETQYF
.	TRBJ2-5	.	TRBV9	TGTGCCAGCAGCGTAGAGGTGACTTTGAGGACGGAGACCCAGCACTTC	CASSVEVTLRTETQHF
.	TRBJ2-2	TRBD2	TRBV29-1	TGCAGCGTTGAGAAGGCGGGGGGGCCCGGGGAGCTGTTTTTT	CSVEKAGGPGELFF
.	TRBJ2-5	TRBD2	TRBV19	TGTGCCAGTAGTATGAGTAGCGGGGTACAAGAGACCCAGTACTTC	CASSMSSGVQETQYF
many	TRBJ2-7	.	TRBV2	TGTGCCAGCAGGAGGACTGTTTACTACGAGCAGTACTTC	CASRRTVYYEQYF
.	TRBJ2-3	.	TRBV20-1	TGCAGTGCTTTCAGGGGCGGTGGCACAGATACGCAGTATTTT	CSAFRGGGTDTQYF
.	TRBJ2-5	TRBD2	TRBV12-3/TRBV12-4	TGTGCCAGCAGTTTAAAGCTAGCGGGGGATAAGTCCCAAGAGACCCAGTACTTC	CASSLKLAGDKSQETQYF
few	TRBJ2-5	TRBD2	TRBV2	TGTGCCAGCAGTGAAGAGTTTAGCGGGGCGTACCAAGAGACCCAGTACTTC	CASSEEFSGAYQETQYF
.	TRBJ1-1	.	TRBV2	TGTGCCAGCAGGAGTAGTCTGAAGACTGAAGCTTTCTTT	CASRSSLKTEAFF
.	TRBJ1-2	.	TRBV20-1	TGCAGTGCTACCCAAGCAGGGGCGAACTATGGCTACACCTTC	CSATQAGANYGYTF
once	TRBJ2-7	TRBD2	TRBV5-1	TGCGCCAGCAGCTTGGAAGGGACTAACTCCTACGAGCAGTACTTC	CASSLEGTNSYEQYF
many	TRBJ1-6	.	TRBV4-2	TGTGCCAGCAGCCAAGACCCAGGGAAGGGTTCACCCCTCCACTTT	CASSQDPGKGSPLHF
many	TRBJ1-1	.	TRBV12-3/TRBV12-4	TGTGCCAGCAGCTTCTCCGGGAACACTGAAGCTTTCTTT	CASSFSGNTEAFF
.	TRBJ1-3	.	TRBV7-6	TGTGCCAGCGGCTTAGATGAAGGGCCAGGAAACACCATATATTTT	CASGLDEGPGNTIYF
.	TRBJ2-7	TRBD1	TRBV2	TGTGCCAGCAGCCCAAGACAGGGGGCGACTATCCACGGGCAGTACTTC	CASSPRQGATIHGQYF
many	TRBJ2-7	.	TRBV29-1	TGCAGCGTTGAAGATCTCTACGAGCAGTACTTC	CSVEDLYEQYF
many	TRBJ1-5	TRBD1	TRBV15	TGTGCCACCAGCACCGGACAGGGGAGCAATCAGCCCCAGCATTTT	CATSTGQGSNQPQHF
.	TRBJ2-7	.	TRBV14	TGTGCCAGCAGCCAAGAGGGGGACTGGAACTACGAGCAGTACTTC	CASSQEGDWNYEQYF
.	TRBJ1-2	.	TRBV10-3	TGTGCCGCCGGTCTAGACAGGAGCTATGGCTACACCTTC	CAAGLDRSYGYTF